The rows below give T cell receptor beta chains drawn from one sample of a study of blood T cell repertoires in COVID-19. Profiled with immunoSEQ multiplex PCR; TCRdb holds only in-frame clones, not every one. The data contain around 270,000 clones, around 84% of them singletons. The source material was peripheral blood. These TCRs come from a man in his fifties or sixties with acute or convalescent COVID-19. CDR3s include the opening cysteine and the closing phenylalanine or tryptophan. The D gene is left open where the match is weak. The listing skips clone size in some rows; elsewhere it reads once, few, many or a size class.

d_call	v_call	j_call	clone_size	cdr3_nt	cdr3_aa
TRBD1	TRBV28	TRBJ2-1	-	TGTGCCAGCAGTTTAGGACAGGCTAATGAGCAGTTCTTC	CASSLGQANEQFF
-	TRBV6-4	TRBJ1-5	-	TGTGCCAGCAGTGATGTGGGGAGGCCTCTCAATCAGCCCCAGCATTTT	CASSDVGRPLNQPQHF
TRBD2	TRBV10-1	TRBJ2-5	-	TGCGCCAGCCTACTCCGGGGGAGGGGAGAGACCCAGTACTTC	CASLLRGRGETQYF
-	TRBV2	TRBJ2-7	-	TGTGCCAGCAGTGAATACGGGTACGAGCAGTACTTC	CASSEYGYEQYF
TRBD1	TRBV19	TRBJ1-2	-	TGTGCCAGTAGTAGGGACAGCAACTATGGCTACACCTTC	CASSRDSNYGYTF
TRBD1	TRBV10-2	TRBJ1-1	-	TGCGCCAGCAGTGAGACAGGGGATGAAGCTTTCTTT	CASSETGDEAFF
TRBD2	TRBV5-1	TRBJ2-7	-	TGCGCCAGCAGCTCGGGGGCAGCGGGAGGTTGGGTCGGCGAGCAGTACTTC	CASSSGAAGGWVGEQYF
-	TRBV2	TRBJ1-1	-	TGTGCCAGCAGTGACAGGGAAGGTGAGACTGAAGCTTTCTTT	CASSDREGETEAFF
-	TRBV7-9	TRBJ2-7	-	TGTGCCAGCAGCTCAAGGGGGTCCGGGGACGAGCAGTACTTC	CASSSRGSGDEQYF
-	TRBV6-1	TRBJ1-5	-	TGTGCCAGCAGTGAAGGGGCAGGCAATCAGCCCCAGCATTTT	CASSEGAGNQPQHF
-	TRBV3-1/TRBV3-2	TRBJ1-2	-	TGTGCCAGCAGCCAGAACAATAACTATGGCTACACCTTC	CASSQNNNYGYTF
-	TRBV7-6	TRBJ2-7	-	TGTGCCAGCAGCTTAGCCGGCGGGGATTCGTCCTACGAGCAGTACTTC	CASSLAGGDSSYEQYF
-	TRBV30	TRBJ2-7	-	TGTGCCTGGAGTGTAATGAGGGGAGGATCCTACGAGCAGTACTTC	CAWSVMRGGSYEQYF
TRBD1	TRBV7-2	TRBJ1-2	-	TGTGCCAGCAGCTTCGACGATGACCGGGACAGGGGATATGGCTACACCTTC	CASSFDDDRDRGYGYTF
TRBD1	TRBV10-1	TRBJ2-3	few	TGCGCCAGCAGTGCCGAACAGGGGACAGATACGCAGTATTTT	CASSAEQGTDTQYF
-	TRBV14	TRBJ2-7	-	TGTGCCAGCAGCACAAAACAGGGCCCCTTCGAGCAGTACTTC	CASSTKQGPFEQYF
-	TRBV2	TRBJ1-1	-	TGTGCCAGCGAAGTCCAGGGGAACACTGAAGCTTTCTTT	CASEVQGNTEAFF
-	TRBV7-9	TRBJ1-1	-	TGTGCCAGCAGCACTAGGACGGCCTTGAACACTGAAGCTTTCTTT	CASSTRTALNTEAFF
TRBD1	TRBV5-1	TRBJ2-3	-	TGCGCCAGCAGCTGGACAGGGGACACAGATACGCAGTATTTT	CASSWTGDTDTQYF
TRBD1	TRBV28	TRBJ1-2	-	TGTGCCAGCAGTACATCGACAGGGTCCTATGGCTACACCTTC	CASSTSTGSYGYTF
TRBD1	TRBV5-1	TRBJ1-6	-	TGCGCCAGCAGCTCAGGACAGGGGGATATTTCACCCCTCCACTTT	CASSSGQGDISPLHF
TRBD1	TRBV19	TRBJ1-5	-	TGTGCCAGTACGGCCTGGCGGCAGGGGGCATGGAGCAATCAGCCCCAGCATTTT	CASTAWRQGAWSNQPQHF
TRBD1	TRBV14	TRBJ1-5	-	TGTGCCAGCAGCTCCCACCAGGGGGCAGGGAGCAATCAGCCCCAGCATTTT	CASSSHQGAGSNQPQHF
-	TRBV19	TRBJ2-7	-	TGTGCCAGCAGAATAGATGGGACTCCGGGCTACGAGCAGTACTTC	CASRIDGTPGYEQYF
-	TRBV15	TRBJ1-3	-	TGTGCCACCAGCAAAGGAGGCAGCCTTCACTCTGGAAACACCATATATTTT	CATSKGGSLHSGNTIYF
-	TRBV7-8	TRBJ2-7	-	TGTGCCAGCAGCTTCCCGAGGGGGGGCTTATACGAGCAGTACTTC	CASSFPRGGLYEQYF
-	TRBV7-9	TRBJ2-7	-	TGTGCCAGCAGCTTAGTGGTGAGCTCCTACGAGCAGTACTTC	CASSLVVSSYEQYF
-	TRBV5-1	TRBJ2-5	-	TGCGCCAGCACCGGCGGTTCACAAGAGACCCAGTACTTC	CASTGGSQETQYF
TRBD2	TRBV3-1/TRBV3-2	TRBJ2-7	once	TGTGCCAGCAGCCAAGAAGGGAGGAGGGCGGGAGTTGGCTACGAGCAGTACTTC	CASSQEGRRAGVGYEQYF
-	TRBV7-3	TRBJ2-1	-	TGTGCCAGCAGCCCATTTTCCAACAATGAGCAGTTCTTC	CASSPFSNNEQFF
-	TRBV10-3	TRBJ2-3	-	TGTGCCATCAGTGAGGGGCAGAACGGCCGCAAGGGCACAGATACGCAGTATTTT	CAISEGQNGRKGTDTQYF
TRBD1	TRBV13	TRBJ1-1	-	TGTGCCAGCGGGACAGGGGGCGTGATGGCTGAAGCTTTCTTT	CASGTGGVMAEAFF
-	TRBV18	TRBJ1-1	few	TGTGCCAGCTCACCACCACGGGTATTAGACACTGAAGCTTTCTTT	CASSPPRVLDTEAFF
TRBD2	TRBV13	TRBJ2-2	-	TGTGCCAGCAGCTCACGATTAGCGGGAGTCGCCGGGGAGCTGTTTTTT	CASSSRLAGVAGELFF
-	TRBV6-4	TRBJ1-3	-	TGTGCCAGCAGTGGACGGAGTTCCAGTGACAGCCACCTCACTGGAAACACCATATATTTT	CASSGRSSSDSHLTGNTIYF
-	TRBV7-6	TRBJ2-7	-	TGTGCCAGCAGCGACCGGGACTGGGGGAACGAGCAGTACTTC	CASSDRDWGNEQYF
-	TRBV11-3	TRBJ2-1	-	TGTGCCAGCAGCTTAGGCGGGACCGCCTCCTACAATGAGCAGTTCTTC	CASSLGGTASYNEQFF
-	TRBV6-5	TRBJ2-5	-	TGTGCCAGCAGTCCCCGGAGGGGGGGCGAAGAGACCCAGTACTTC	CASSPRRGGEETQYF
-	TRBV4-1	TRBJ2-7	-	TGCGCCAGCAGTACGACTCCAATCTACGAGCAGTACTTC	CASSTTPIYEQYF
-	TRBV18	TRBJ1-1	-	TGTGCCAGCTCACCAGATGCAGGCACTGAAGCTTTCTTT	CASSPDAGTEAFF